Included here is one T cell receptor (beta chain) sequence, with context. Its binding antigen is unknown. No qualities accompany the bases; no much larger clone lies one base away. CDR3 length: 16 amino acids, cysteine to phenylalanine. Kept here is only the CDR3 DNA, which spans 48 bases and is read in frame from base 1. CDR1 and CDR2 were assigned from the germline V gene (reference sequence) as MNHEY and SMNVEV. V gives up 3 bases and J gives up 3 bases, and the segment between their germline ends measures 17 bases. This sample was included in a study of T cell changes during pregnancy in multiple sclerosis (dated by TCRdb to the late 2010s). Notes on the research overall: Changes in the T cell repertoire over the course of pregnancy were examined in this study in women with multiple sclerosis.

Libraries came from the immunoSEQ multiplex PCR assay. The clones in this table, taken by TCRdb from immuneACCESS, are in-frame only. Not every clone is retained; where verified, under half of the shortfall comes from an unresolved V gene, and the cause of the rest is unknown. The sample profile shows about 47,000 clones; roughly nine tenths of them were found once. 8.3% of the sample rests with the top ten. Sequenced here: CD8+ T cells from peripheral blood mononuclear cells, sampled in the second trimester of pregnancy. This TCR derives from a female donor with multiple sclerosis, enrolled in a pregnancy study. The V gene is TRBV27 and the J gene is TRBJ1-2; the D segment could be TRBD1, given 6 matching bases. CDR3 reads: CASSLVRGAKYYGYTF. The sequenced DNA is TGTGCCAGCAGTTTGGTCAGGGGCGCCAAATACTATGGCTACACCTTC.